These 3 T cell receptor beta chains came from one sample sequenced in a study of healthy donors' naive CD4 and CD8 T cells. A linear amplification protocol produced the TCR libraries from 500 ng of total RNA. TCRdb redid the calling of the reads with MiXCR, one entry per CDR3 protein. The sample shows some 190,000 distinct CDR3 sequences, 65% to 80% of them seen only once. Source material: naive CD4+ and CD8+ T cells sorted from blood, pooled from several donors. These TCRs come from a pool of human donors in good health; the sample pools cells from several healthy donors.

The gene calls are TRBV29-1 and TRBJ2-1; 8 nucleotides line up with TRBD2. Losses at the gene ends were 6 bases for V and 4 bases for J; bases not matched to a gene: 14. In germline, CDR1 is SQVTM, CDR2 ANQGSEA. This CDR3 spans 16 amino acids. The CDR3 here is CSVAAGEGVAYNEQFF. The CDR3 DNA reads TGCAGCGTGGCAGCGGGAGAAGGAGTGGCTTACAATGAGCAGTTCTTC.

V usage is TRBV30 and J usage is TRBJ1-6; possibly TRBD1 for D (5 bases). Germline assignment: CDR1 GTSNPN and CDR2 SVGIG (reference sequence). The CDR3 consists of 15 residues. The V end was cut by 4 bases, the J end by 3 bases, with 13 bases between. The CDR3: CAWTQGGGYNSPLHF. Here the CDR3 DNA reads TGTGCCTGGACCCAGGGCGGCGGCTATAATTCACCCCTCCACTTT. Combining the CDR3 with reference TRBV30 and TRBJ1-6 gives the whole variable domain SQTIHQWPATLVQPVGSPLSLECTVEGTSNPNLYWYRQAAGRGLQLLFYSVGIGQISSEVPQNLSASRPQDRQFILSSKKLLLSDSGFYLCAWTQGGGYNSPLHFGNGTRLTVT.

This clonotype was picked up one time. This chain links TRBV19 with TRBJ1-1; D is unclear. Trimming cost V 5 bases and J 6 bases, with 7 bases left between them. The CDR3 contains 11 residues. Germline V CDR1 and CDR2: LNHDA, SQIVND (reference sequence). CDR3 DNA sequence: TGTGCCAGTAGTCTGGTCTCTGAAGCTTTCTTT. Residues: CASSLVSEAFF.